This T cell receptor beta chain is from a study of T-cell memory formation after mild COVID-19. Study-wide findings and caveats: Certain responding clones were present in pre-infection memory, suggesting participation of cross-reactive memory.

The J segment lost 9 bases and the V segment lost 8 bases, leaving 10 bases of the junction unmatched. The CDR3 has 13 amino acids. Germline CDR1 is SNHLY and CDR2 is FYNNEI. Via MiXCR, TCRdb re-called the 5' RACE reads, giving one row per CDR3 protein. The data hold 350,000 to 450,000 distinct CDR3 sequences, with roughly an eighth observed a single time. About this clonotype: Its matching antigen is unknown.

The chain recombines TRBV2 with TRBJ2-1; 7 bases line up with TRBD1. This TCR was recovered from a man aged 18 to 35 who had mild COVID-19 (a few samples of this study predate the infection). Cell type and time point are not known. Input material: PBMCs or a T cell subset sorted from them (not recorded which). CDR3 coding DNA: TGTGCCAGCGCCACCACAGGGGTAATTGAGCAGTTCTTC. Encoded protein: CASATTGVIEQFF.